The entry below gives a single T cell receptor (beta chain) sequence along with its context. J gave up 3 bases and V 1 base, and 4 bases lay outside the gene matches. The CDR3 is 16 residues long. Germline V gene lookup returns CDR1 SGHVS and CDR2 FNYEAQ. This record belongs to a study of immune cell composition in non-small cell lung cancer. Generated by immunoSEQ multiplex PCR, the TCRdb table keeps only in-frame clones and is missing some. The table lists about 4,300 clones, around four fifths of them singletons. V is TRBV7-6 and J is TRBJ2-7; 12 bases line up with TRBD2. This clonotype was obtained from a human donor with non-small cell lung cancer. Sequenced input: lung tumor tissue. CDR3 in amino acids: CASSLEGTSGRYEQYF. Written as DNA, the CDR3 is TGTGCCAGCAGCTTAGAGGGGACTAGCGGGCGCTACGAGCAGTACTTC.